The 19 T cell receptor beta chains listed next were all sequenced from one sample in a study of blood T cell repertoires in COVID-19. Clones were read by immunoSEQ multiplex PCR, and TCRdb kept only the in-frame ones, dropping some. Found here are about 36,000 clones, more than 80% of them singletons; the top ten hold 35% to 50%. The specimen sequenced was peripheral blood. All receptors come from a human donor in a cohort sampled during active or convalescent COVID-19. The donor label of this sample is uncertain.

V gene TRBV5-1 combines with J gene TRBJ1-4; TRBD1 might be the D (6 bases). Trimming cost V 5 bases and J 0 bases, with 14 bases left between them. CDR1 SGHRS and CDR2 YFSETQ come from the germline V gene. This CDR3 has 16 amino acids. The CDR3 DNA follows: TGCGCCAGCAGTCCGGACAGTTTTGCAACTAATGAAAAACTGTTTTTT. This translates into CASSPDSFATNEKLFF. Supplemented by reference TRBV5-1 and TRBJ1-4, the full variable domain reads KAGVTQTPRYLIKTRGQQVTLSCSPISGHRSVSWYQQTPGQGLQFLFEYFSETQRNKGNFPGRFSGRQFSNSRSEMNVSTLELGDSALYLCASSPDSFATNEKLFFGSGTQLSVL.

The rearrangement links TRBV4-3 to TRBJ2-3; tentatively, D is TRBD1 (6 bases). Germline loops: CDR1 LGHNA, CDR2 YSLEER. V was pared by 0 bases and J by 9 bases, with 10 bases between. This CDR3 has 13 amino acids. The chain's CDR3 is CASSQDKQGTQYF. The CDR3 nucleotides are TGCGCCAGCAGCCAAGATAAACAGGGCACGCAGTATTTT.

V gene TRBV3-1 (or the pseudogene TRBV3-2) combines with J gene TRBJ2-7; 15 bases line up with TRBD2. CDR1 and CDR2 from the germline V gene are LGHDT and YNNKEL (reference sequence). V trimming: 0 bases; J trimming: 5 bases; junction bases outside the gene matches: 8. The CDR3 consists of 18 residues. The CDR3 protein is CASSQDPRTSGRVDEQYF. CDR3 in DNA: TGTGCCAGCAGCCAAGATCCGAGGACTAGCGGGAGGGTCGACGAGCAGTACTTC.

V is TRBV6-2 or TRBV6-3 and J is TRBJ2-4, with 7 positions matching TRBD1. The ends lost 5 bases at V and 3 bases at J; junction bases unmatched: 7. In germline, CDR1 is MNHEY, CDR2 SVGEGT. This CDR3 has 15 residues. As DNA, the CDR3 is TGTGCCAGCAGTGACTTACAGGGGTACAAAAACATTCAGTACTTC. Its translation is CASSDLQGYKNIQYF.

The gene calls are TRBV28 and TRBJ1-1, with 7 bases lining up with TRBD1. This CDR3 comprises 13 residues. J was trimmed by 7 bases and V by 5 bases; bases with no gene match: 7. The germline V gene has CDR1 MDHEN and CDR2 SYDVKM. The CDR3 DNA reads TGTGCCAGCAGTCTATCATACAGGGGTGAAGCTTTCTTT. Its protein product is CASSLSYRGEAFF.

The CDR3 DNA is TGTGCCAGCTCACGACAGAAGGGTGATTCACCCCTCCACTTT. Its protein is CASSRQKGDSPLHF. This rearrangement joins TRBV18 to TRBJ1-6, with a possible D match to TRBD1 (5 bases). In germline, CDR1 is KGHSH, CDR2 LQKENI. V lost 4 bases and J lost 8, with 12 bases in between. The CDR3 spans 14 residues.

A few counts support this clone. V and J are TRBV9 and TRBJ1-1, with 7 positions matching TRBD1. The CDR3 covers 15 residues. After removal of 3 bases from V and 0 bases from J, the junction contained 5 bases not matched to a gene. Germline V CDR1 and CDR2: SGDLS, YYNGEE. In DNA form, the CDR3 reads TGTGCCAGCAGCGGTGAGGACAGGATGAACACTGAAGCTTTCTTT. This sequence encodes CASSGEDRMNTEAFF.

J is TRBJ2-5 and V is TRBV7-2; TRBD2 agrees at 9 bases. The germline gives CDR1 SGHTA, CDR2 FQGNSA. Germline trimming cut 1 base from V and 2 bases from J; bases unmatched to any gene: 5. The CDR3 is made up of 16 amino acids. This CDR3 is CASSLGSSGKQETQYF. CDR3 DNA: TGTGCCAGCAGCTTAGGGTCTAGCGGGAAGCAAGAGACCCAGTACTTC.

This clone was counted many times. The chain is built from TRBV29-1 and TRBJ1-2; 11 nucleotides line up with TRBD1. J lost 3 bases, V lost 4 bases, and 1 base had no gene match. CDR1 SQVTM and CDR2 ANQGSEA come from the germline V gene. The CDR3 sequence is 13 residues long. The CDR3 sequence is CSVGDRGYYGYTF. The CDR3 DNA follows: TGCAGCGTTGGGGACAGGGGGTACTATGGCTACACCTTC.

This clone showed up just a few times. J is TRBJ2-7 and V is TRBV7-9; 13 bases match TRBD2. In germline, CDR1 is SEHNR, CDR2 FQNEAQ (reference sequence). The CDR3 runs to 16 residues. Trimming took 1 base from V and 5 from J; bases not matched to a gene: 5. CDR3 protein: CASSLGTSGRADEQYF. CDR3 nucleotide sequence: TGTGCCAGCAGCTTAGGCACTAGCGGGAGGGCCGACGAGCAGTACTTC.

The rearrangement links TRBV19 to TRBJ2-3; 8 positions agree with TRBD1. Losses at the gene ends were 2 bases for V and 6 bases for J; bases not matched to a gene: 10. Germline V gene sequence: CDR1 LNHDA, CDR2 SQIVND (reference sequence). The CDR3 consists of 16 residues. CDR3 coding DNA: TGTGCCAGTAGTATAATACAGGGGGGAACCCTGGATACGCAGTATTTT. Translated, it gives CASSIIQGGTLDTQYF. The full variable domain, completed using reference TRBV19 and TRBJ2-3, is DGGITQSPKYLFRKEGQNVTLSCEQNLNHDAMYWYRQDPGQGLRLIYYSQIVNDFQKGDIAEGYSVSREKKESFPLTVTSAQKNPTAFYLCASSIIQGGTLDTQYFGPGTRLTVL.

The chain joins TRBV25-1 to TRBJ1-4; TRBD1 might be the D (5 bases). CDR1 and CDR2 from the germline V gene are MGHDK and SYGVNS. Trimming cost V 1 base and J 5 bases, with 11 bases left between them. This CDR3 region has 15 residues. CDR3 loop: CASSEFRGVNEKLFF. The CDR3 DNA is TGTGCCAGCAGTGAATTTCGGGGGGTCAATGAAAAACTGTTTTTT.

This chain connects TRBV7-2 to TRBJ2-7, with a weak D call TRBD2 (5 bases). Trimming pared 6 bases from V and 7 bases from J, leaving 10 bases between. CDR3 size: 11 residues. The V gene's germline CDR1 is SGHTA and CDR2 FQGNSA. This CDR3 reads CASRPRREQYF. The CDR3, as DNA: TGTGCCAGCAGGCCGCGGAGGGAGCAGTACTTC.

This clone was observed a handful of times. The chain links TRBV5-5 to TRBJ2-7; 7 bases are a match to TRBD2. Germline V gives CDR1 SGHKS, CDR2 YYEKEE (reference sequence). The trim removed 0 bases at V and 3 bases at J, leaving 6 bases unmatched. CDR3 length: 15 residues. For the CDR3, the DNA is TGTGCCAGCAGCTTGGCGGCTAGCGGCCACTACGAGCAGTACTTC. It specifies CASSLAASGHYEQYF. Based on the CDR3 plus reference TRBV5-5 and TRBJ2-7, the full variable domain is DAGVTQSPTHLIKTRGQQVTLRCSPISGHKSVSWYQQVLGQGPQFIFQYYEKEERGRGNFPDRFSARQFPNYSSELNVNALLLGDSALYLCASSLAASGHYEQYFGPGTRLTVT.

The V call is TRBV7-9, the J call TRBJ2-5; a weak D match, TRBD1 (6 bases). The germline V gene encodes CDR1 SEHNR and CDR2 FQNEAQ (reference sequence). The V and J ends lost 6 bases and 5 bases respectively, with 19 bases between them. There are 15 residues in the CDR3. CDR3 sequence: CASSPGAPPGETQYF. CDR3 coding DNA: TGTGCCAGCAGTCCAGGGGCGCCCCCAGGGGAGACCCAGTACTTC.

The gene calls are TRBV30 and TRBJ2-1, with D possibly matching TRBD2 (5 bases). Germline assignment: CDR1 GTSNPN and CDR2 SVGIG (reference sequence). The CDR3 has 13 residues. V lost 0 bases and J lost 4, with 7 bases in between. The CDR3 DNA sequence: TGTGCCTGGAGTGTAGGACTTTACAATGAGCAGTTCTTC. Translated, it gives CAWSVGLYNEQFF.

The genes are TRBV14 and TRBJ1-1; D not resolved. This CDR3 contains 15 residues. Germline V gives CDR1 SGHDN, CDR2 FVKESK. Trimming cost V 0 bases and J 5 bases, with 13 bases left between them. The CDR3 loop is CASSQEFNKRTEAFF. For the CDR3, the DNA is TGTGCCAGCAGCCAAGAATTCAATAAGAGGACTGAAGCTTTCTTT.

This chain joins TRBV7-9 and TRBJ2-3; 14 positions match TRBD2. CDR3 length equals 16 residues. V dropped 3 bases and J dropped 4; count of bases not matched to a gene: 3. Per germline, CDR1 SEHNR and CDR2 FQNEAQ (reference sequence). The CDR3 sequence: CASSLRTSGRPDTQYF. The CDR3 nucleotides read TGTGCCAGCAGCTTGAGGACTAGCGGGAGGCCAGATACGCAGTATTTT.

The chain is built from TRBV4-3 and TRBJ2-5; a possible D gene is TRBD1 (5 bases). The germline V and J ends were trimmed by 4 bases and 4 bases, with 16 bases remaining between them. This CDR3 contains 15 residues. Germline V gene lookup returns CDR1 LGHNA and CDR2 YSLEER. CDR3 nucleotide sequence: TGCGCCAGCAGCCGCTCAAGGGGCGTTTCAGAGACCCAGTACTTC. Amino acids: CASSRSRGVSETQYF.